This TCR beta chain appears in the sequencing data of a study of blood T cell repertoires in COVID-19. Germline V lookup: CDR1 MNHEY, CDR2 SVGEGT. V shed 0 bases, J shed 2 bases, and the junction held 8 bases outside the gene matches. This CDR3 has 17 residues. Sequencing was performed with immunoSEQ multiplex PCR; in TCRdb, only in-frame clones are kept and a portion is missing. The table has approximately 490,000 clones, 87% seen once. Sequenced: PBMCs or T cells enriched from blood (not recorded which). The V and J genes are TRBV6-2 or TRBV6-3 and TRBJ2-3, with 7 bases that match TRBD2. The sequence derives from a woman under 30 who had recovered from COVID-19. In nucleotides, the CDR3 is TGTGCCAGCAGTTACTCGAGCCGGGGGGTCTACACAGATACGCAGTATTTT. This gives the protein CASSYSSRGVYTDTQYF.